This entry lists 24 T cell receptor beta chains sequenced from one sample in a study of vaccination and CD4 T cells after COVID-19. Their specific antigens are unknown. Sample treatment: roughly ten-day PBMC culture with coronavirus spike peptide pools or control peptides (ViraFEST assay). The Oncomine TCR Beta short-read assay was applied to DNA of cultured CD4+ T cells. TCRdb processed the PCR reads anew with MiXCR; each CDR3 protein has one entry. The data show about 13,000 distinct CDR3 sequences, around 40% seen once. Sequenced input: cultured CD4+ T cells from blood. These receptor sequences come from a human donor with COVID-19.

The chain recombines TRBV12-3 or TRBV12-4 with TRBJ2-1, with D hard to call. Between the trimmed V and J ends, which lost 3 bases and 4 bases, there was a span of 7 bases. This CDR3 has 13 amino acids. CDR3 nucleotides: TGTGCCAGCAGTTTGGTCGGGTACAATGAGCAGTTCTTC. Translated: CASSLVGYNEQFF.

There are a few counts of this clonotype. J is TRBJ2-1 and V is TRBV24-1; tentative D call: TRBD2 (5 bases). The CDR3 length is 15 residues. V lost 7 bases, J lost 8 bases, and 20 bases lay in between. Per the germline V gene, CDR1 is KGHDR and CDR2 is SFDVKD. CDR3 DNA sequence: TGTGCCACCAGCGCAGGTGGCGGGCCCTTGGATGAGCAGTTCTTC. This sequence encodes CATSAGGGPLDEQFF.

This rearrangement joins TRBV19 to TRBJ1-4; TRBD1 matches 7 bases. CDR3 length equals 14 residues. Germline CDR1 is LNHDA and CDR2 is SQIVND (reference sequence). V was pared by 5 bases and J by 5 bases, with 5 bases of the junction left unmatched. Here the CDR3 reads CASSLQDRNEKLFF. CDR3 bases: TGTGCCAGTAGTCTACAGGACAGGAATGAAAAACTGTTTTTT.

This chain joins TRBV6-1 and TRBJ2-2; no definite D call. V was pared by 7 bases and J by 1 base, with 7 bases between. CDR1 is MNHNS, CDR2 SASEGT, per germline. The CDR3 contains 13 residues. The CDR3 DNA sequence: TGTGCCAGCACTATGGTGAACACCGGGGAGCTGTTTTTT. It codes for CASTMVNTGELFF.

The V call is TRBV6-1, the J call TRBJ1-2; tentatively, D is TRBD1 (5 bases). Trimming cost V 6 bases and J 0 bases, with 11 bases left between them. The CDR3 consists of 14 residues. Germline V gene data show CDR1 as MNHNS and CDR2 as SASEGT. The CDR3 loop is CASRSTDTNYGYTF. The CDR3 DNA reads TGTGCCAGCAGATCGACAGACACTAACTATGGCTACACCTTC.

The J gene is TRBJ2-3, the V gene TRBV20-1; 8 bases are a match to TRBD2. The CDR3 spans 14 residues. CDR1 is DFQATT and CDR2 is SNEGSKA in the germline V gene (reference sequence). V lost 6 bases, J lost 2 bases, and 7 bases stayed unmatched. The CDR3: CSARQRGTTDTQYF. In nucleotides, the CDR3 is TGCAGTGCCCGCCAGCGGGGGACCACAGATACGCAGTATTTT.

This chain links TRBV6-5 with TRBJ2-7; maybe TRBD2 (6 bases). CDR3 length: 15 amino acids. With 0 bases removed from V and 2 bases from J, the gap between germline ends came to 11 bases. From germline, CDR1 is MNHEY and CDR2 SVGAGI. The CDR3 DNA follows: TGTGCCAGCAGTTACTCGAGTAGCGGTGCCTACGAGCAGTACTTC. It specifies CASSYSSSGAYEQYF.

The chain recombines TRBV19 with TRBJ2-7, with a tentative D call TRBD1 (5 bases). The CDR3 spans 14 residues. Trimming removed 1 base from V and 6 bases from J, with 13 bases in between. Germline values: CDR1 LNHDA, CDR2 SQIVND (reference sequence). CDR3 in amino acids: CASSIGTIMAEQYF. CDR3 nucleotides: TGTGCCAGTAGTATAGGGACAATTATGGCCGAGCAGTACTTC.

In its sample, this clonotype was seen a few times. The CDR3 protein is CASRSRAYAGYTF. The CDR3 region has the DNA TGTGCCAGCAGATCCCGGGCCTACGCCGGCTACACCTTC. This chain connects TRBV6-2 or TRBV6-3 to TRBJ1-2, with unresolved D. The CDR3 runs to 13 residues. CDR1 and CDR2 from the germline V gene are MNHEY and SVGEGT. Trimming stripped 6 bases from V and 8 bases from J, with 16 bases between.

This chain connects TRBV6-1 to TRBJ2-3; 8 bases are a match to TRBD2. Germline values: CDR1 MNHNS, CDR2 SASEGT. The CDR3 consists of 18 residues. The junction had 12 bases not matched to a gene; V was cut back by 4 bases and J by 0 bases. The CDR3 is CASSGTYSGTRSTDTQYF. The CDR3 DNA is TGTGCCAGCAGTGGGACCTATTCCGGGACTAGAAGCACAGATACGCAGTATTTT.

The V call is TRBV12-3 or TRBV12-4, the J call TRBJ1-5; perhaps TRBD1 as D (5 bases). The CDR3 has 13 amino acids. V was trimmed by 3 bases and J by 9 bases, leaving 12 bases between them. The CDR3 coding sequence is TGTGCCAGCAGTTTCCGGAGGGGTGGGCCCCAGCATTTT. It is translated as CASSFRRGGPQHF.

This clonotype was counted a few times. V usage is TRBV7-2 and J usage is TRBJ2-1; tentatively, D is TRBD1 or TRBD2 (5 bases each). V was clipped by 6 bases and J by 4 bases, with 13 bases between them. Germline lookup yields CDR1 SGHTA and CDR2 FQGNSA. This CDR3 has 14 residues. The CDR3 bases are TGTGCCAGCAGGAGGGGCCGATTATACAATGAGCAGTTCTTC. This encodes CASRRGRLYNEQFF.

The DNA for the CDR3 is TGTGCCACTAGGGCCCGGGCAGATACGCAGTATTTT. Translating gives CATRARADTQYF. The rearrangement uses TRBV10-3 and TRBJ2-3; D unclear. This CDR3 has 12 residues. Germline V gene lookup returns CDR1 ENHRY and CDR2 SYGVKD. The V end lost 10 bases, the J end lost 4 bases, and 12 bases lay between the germline ends.

The chain employs TRBV6-1 and TRBJ1-2; D is unclear. V lost 6 bases to trimming and J lost 3 bases, with 11 bases between them. The CDR3 sequence is 13 residues long. Germline V gene data show CDR1 as MNHNS and CDR2 as SASEGT. The chain's CDR3 is CASSSGRHYGYTF. The CDR3 DNA is TGTGCCAGCAGCAGTGGGCGCCACTATGGCTACACCTTC.

J is TRBJ2-1 and V is TRBV2; 7 positions agree with TRBD2. From germline, CDR1 is SNHLY and CDR2 FYNNEI. V lost 3 bases to trimming and J lost 5 bases; unmatched junction nucleotides: 4. CDR3 size: 14 residues. The CDR3 reads CASSDRTRNNEQFF. The CDR3 DNA sequence: TGTGCCAGCAGTGACCGGACTAGAAACAATGAGCAGTTCTTC.

The chain is built from TRBV2 and TRBJ1-5; D not resolved. V was trimmed by 0 bases and J by 5 bases, leaving 8 bases between them. CDR1 SNHLY and CDR2 FYNNEI come from the germline V gene. CDR3 length: 14 residues. The CDR3 nucleotides are TGTGCCAGCAGTGAAGCCTCAGCCTATCAGCCCCAGCATTTT. Translation: CASSEASAYQPQHF. The full variable domain, with the rest looked up from reference TRBV2 and TRBJ1-5, is EPEVTQTPSHQVTQMGQEVILRCVPISNHLYFYWYRQILGQKVEFLVSFYNNEISEKSEIFDDQFSVERPDGSNFTLKIRSTKLEDSAMYFCASSEASAYQPQHFGDGTRLSIL.

The V gene is TRBV7-8, the J gene TRBJ1-6, with D possibly being TRBD1 (5 bases). Germline values: CDR1 SGHVS, CDR2 FQNEAQ. CDR3 size: 17 residues. Trimming cost V 1 base and J 5 bases, with 15 bases left between them. The CDR3 loop reads CASSLGGGGANNSPLHF. The CDR3 DNA follows: TGTGCCAGCAGCTTAGGGGGTGGCGGGGCGAATAATTCACCCCTCCACTTT.

The chain employs TRBV5-1 and TRBJ1-5, with D perhaps matching TRBD1 (5 bases). Looked up from germline, CDR1 is SGHRS and CDR2 is YFSETQ. V lost 0 bases and J 1 base, leaving 8 bases between the germline ends. The CDR3 loop spans 15 amino acids. The CDR3, as DNA: TGCGCCAGCAGCTTGGGGCAGGGCAGCAATCAGCCCCAGCATTTT. Its translation: CASSLGQGSNQPQHF.

This sequence joins TRBV5-1 and TRBJ2-5, with TRBD2 identical over 9 bases. Germline V gene data show CDR1 as SGHRS and CDR2 as YFSETQ. V lost 3 bases, J lost 1 base, and 1 base stayed unmatched. This CDR3 contains 14 residues. The CDR3 DNA follows: TGCGCCAGCAGCTCGACTAGCGGCCAAGAGACCCAGTACTTC. This gives the protein CASSSTSGQETQYF.

The chain couples TRBV11-2 to TRBJ2-3; D is unclear. V was cut by 2 bases and J by 4 bases, with 16 bases left in between. CDR1 and CDR2 (germline): SGHAT, FQNNGV. This CDR3 spans 16 amino acids. For the CDR3, the DNA is TGTGCCAGCAGCTTAAATCTCCGGGCATTCGCAGATACGCAGTATTTT. This gives the protein CASSLNLRAFADTQYF.

This clonotype was found a few times. The chain is built from TRBV27 and TRBJ2-1, with 10 bases matching TRBD1. The V gene end was trimmed by 4 bases and the J gene end by 16 bases; junction bases not matched to a gene: 19. The CDR3 extends over 16 amino acids. The germline gives CDR1 MNHEY, CDR2 SMNVEV (reference sequence). The DNA for the CDR3 is TGTGCCAGCAGTTCCAGCCCGGGACAGGGGCCTCGAAGGGTCTTCTTC. It codes for CASSSSPGQGPRRVFF.

This chain joins TRBV18 and TRBJ2-7; TRBD1 matches 8 bases. Germline V gene sequence: CDR1 KGHSH, CDR2 LQKENI. The J segment lost 5 bases and the V segment lost 8 bases, leaving 11 bases of the junction unmatched. The CDR3 totals 14 residues. CDR3 in DNA: TGTGCCAGCACCCCCCGGACAGGGATCCACGAGCAGTACTTC. Residues: CASTPRTGIHEQYF.

There are a few counts of this clonotype. J is TRBJ1-2 and V is TRBV19; D ambiguous. V lost 3 bases, J lost 12 bases, and 11 bases lay in between. Germline CDR1 is LNHDA and CDR2 is SQIVND (reference sequence). The CDR3 totals 11 residues. CDR3 protein: CASSIDWVHTF. CDR3 nucleotide sequence: TGTGCCAGTAGTATTGATTGGGTTCACACCTTC.

This clonotype was observed a handful of times. The chain employs TRBV12-3 or TRBV12-4 and TRBJ1-1; D not resolved. This CDR3 has 13 residues. V was shortened by 3 bases and J by 1 base, with 6 bases between the two germline ends. CDR3 amino acids: CASSFAQNTEAFF. The CDR3 DNA follows: TGTGCCAGCAGTTTTGCGCAGAACACTGAAGCTTTCTTT.